This T cell receptor beta chain was captured by sequencing in a study of neurological immune-mediated disorders. Study results and limitations: Among expanded clones, no CDR3 amino acid sequences were shared across subjects, a pattern suggesting private repertoires in all groups.

The time point: longitudinal time-point 2. Stored at -80 C, 2 million PBMCs were the source of the unsorted libraries. Trimming left V 0 bases short and J 5 bases short, with 11 bases between. The germline V gene encodes CDR1 SGHRS and CDR2 YFSETQ. This CDR3 spans 14 amino acids. This clonotype occurred many times. What it binds is not known. The cDNA came from 5'RACE with 10-nucleotide random UMIs. Every sequencing run returned over 200 million TCR-beta sequences, which were derived from 15-18 subjects. TCRdb reprocessed the 5' RACE reads via MiXCR and lists one record per CDR3 protein. The sample contains about 80,000 distinct CDR3 sequences, 5% to 6.5% of which appear only once.

This chain connects TRBV5-1 to TRBJ1-2; D possibly corresponds to TRBD1 (5 bases). The clonotype originates from a woman aged 55-75 years with multiple sclerosis. The specimen was PBMCs. The CDR3 spells CASSLEGPRYGYTF. The CDR3 coding sequence is TGCGCCAGCAGCTTGGAGGGGCCGAGGTATGGCTACACCTTC.